This T cell receptor (beta chain) was captured by sequencing in a study of T cells in Graves' hyperthyroidism and ophthalmopathy. Amplification of TCR beta CDR3 regions was performed using RNA transcripts as template. An initial round of RT-PCR targeting the TCR CDR3 relied on the HTBI primer set. TCRdb passed the multiplex PCR reads through MiXCR, listing each CDR3 protein once. The sample shows hundreds of thousands of distinct CDR3 sequences, 38% of them seen only once. Deletions cut 2 bases from V and 5 bases from J, with 11 bases between. CDR1 SGDLS and CDR2 YYNGEE come from the germline V gene. There are 13 residues in the CDR3.

Sequencing used blood. The TCR sequence derives from a man in his late teens or twenties with Graves' hyperthyroidism. The chain links TRBV9 to TRBJ2-7, with D tentatively TRBD1 or TRBD2 (5 bases each). CDR3 loop: CASSVGVRHEQYF. The CDR3 DNA sequence: TGTGCCAGCAGCGTGGGGGTTCGCCACGAGCAGTACTTC.